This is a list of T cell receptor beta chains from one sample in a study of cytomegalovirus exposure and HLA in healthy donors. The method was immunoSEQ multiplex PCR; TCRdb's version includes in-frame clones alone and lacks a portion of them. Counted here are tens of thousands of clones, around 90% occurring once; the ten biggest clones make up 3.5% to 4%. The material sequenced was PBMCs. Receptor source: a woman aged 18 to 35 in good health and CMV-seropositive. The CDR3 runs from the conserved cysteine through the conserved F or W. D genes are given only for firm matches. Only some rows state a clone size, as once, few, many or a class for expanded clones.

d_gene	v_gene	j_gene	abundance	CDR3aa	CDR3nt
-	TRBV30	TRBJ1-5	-	CAWSGHDNQPQHF	TGTGCCTGGAGTGGGCATGACAATCAGCCCCAGCATTTT
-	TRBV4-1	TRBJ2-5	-	CASSRQELQETQYF	TGCGCCAGCAGCCGTCAGGAATTACAAGAGACCCAGTACTTC
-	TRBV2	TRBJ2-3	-	CASRAGTTNQDTQYF	TGTGCCAGCCGAGCCGGGACAACAAATCAGGATACGCAGTATTTT
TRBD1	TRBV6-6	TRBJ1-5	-	CASSRPGQGAGQPQHF	TGTGCCAGCAGCCGACCGGGACAGGGGGCAGGGCAGCCCCAGCATTTT
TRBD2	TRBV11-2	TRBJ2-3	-	CASSMTSGRYTDTQYF	TGTGCCAGCAGCATGACTAGCGGGAGGTACACAGATACGCAGTATTTT
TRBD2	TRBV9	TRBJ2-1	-	CASSVDGGRVYNEQFF	TGTGCCAGCAGCGTCGATGGCGGGAGGGTCTACAATGAGCAGTTCTTC
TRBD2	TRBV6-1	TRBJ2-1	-	CASSELAGTDNEQFF	TGTGCCAGCAGTGAGTTAGCGGGCACTGACAATGAGCAGTTCTTC
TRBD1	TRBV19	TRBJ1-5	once	CASSWQGANQPQHF	TGTGCCAGTAGTTGGCAGGGGGCTAATCAGCCCCAGCATTTT
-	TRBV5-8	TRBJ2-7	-	CAAAQGYYEQYF	TGTGCCGCCGCGCAGGGGTACTACGAGCAGTACTTC
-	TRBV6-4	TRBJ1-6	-	CASSEGQNSPLHF	TGTGCCAGCAGTGAGGGACAAAATTCACCCCTCCACTTT
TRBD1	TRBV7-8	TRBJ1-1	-	CASSFDGQESMNTEAFF	TGTGCCAGCAGCTTCGACGGACAGGAAAGTATGAACACTGAAGCTTTCTTT
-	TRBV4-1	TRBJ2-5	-	CASSQVLSGEETQYF	TGCGCCAGCAGCCAAGTCCTTTCAGGGGAGGAGACCCAGTACTTC
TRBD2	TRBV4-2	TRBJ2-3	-	CASSQVRSGGGFLDTQYF	TGTGCCAGCAGCCAAGTCAGAAGCGGGGGGGGATTCTTAGATACGCAGTATTTT
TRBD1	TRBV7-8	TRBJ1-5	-	CASSLGQTPSNQPQHF	TGTGCCAGCAGCTTGGGACAGACCCCGAGCAATCAGCCCCAGCATTTT
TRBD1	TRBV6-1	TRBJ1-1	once	CASSEQGALGTEAFF	TGTGCCAGCAGTGAACAGGGGGCGCTTGGCACTGAAGCTTTCTTT
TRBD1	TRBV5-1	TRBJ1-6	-	CASSGGTANSPLHF	TGCGCCAGCAGCGGCGGGACAGCTAATTCACCCCTCCACTTT